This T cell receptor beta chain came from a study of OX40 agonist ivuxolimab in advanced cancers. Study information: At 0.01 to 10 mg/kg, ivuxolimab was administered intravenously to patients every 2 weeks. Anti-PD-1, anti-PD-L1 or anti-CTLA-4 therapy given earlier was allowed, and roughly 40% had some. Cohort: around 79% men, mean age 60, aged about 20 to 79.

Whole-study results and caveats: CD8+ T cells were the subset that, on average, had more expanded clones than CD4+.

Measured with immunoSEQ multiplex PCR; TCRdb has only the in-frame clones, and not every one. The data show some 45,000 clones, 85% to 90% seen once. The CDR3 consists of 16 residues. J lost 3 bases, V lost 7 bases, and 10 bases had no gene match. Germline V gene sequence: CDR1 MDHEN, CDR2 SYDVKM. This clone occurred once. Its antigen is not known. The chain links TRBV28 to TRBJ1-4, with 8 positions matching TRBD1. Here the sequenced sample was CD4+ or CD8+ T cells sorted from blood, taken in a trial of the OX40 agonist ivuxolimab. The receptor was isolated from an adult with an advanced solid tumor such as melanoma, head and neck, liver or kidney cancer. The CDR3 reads CASISSEGQANEKLFF. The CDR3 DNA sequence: TGTGCCAGCATTTCCTCGGAGGGACAGGCTAATGAAAAACTGTTTTTT.